This T cell receptor (beta chain) was retrieved from a study of blood T cells in healthy people across ages. Study summary: Template switching caught about one barcoded beta molecule for each two T cells.

Points from the study as a whole: Estimated diversity, derived from one million T cells, was regarded as an underestimate. Both higher diversity and more naive CD4+ cells marked long-lived donors when set against aged donors.

Germline V gene data show CDR1 as LNHDA and CDR2 as SQIVND (reference sequence). The CDR3 sequence is 16 residues long. V was shortened by 0 bases and J by 3 bases, with 12 bases between the two germline ends. Together with a sample-barcoded 5' primer, a J-beta primer mix was included in a second PCR lasting roughly 6 to 12 cycles. TCRdb passed the 5' RACE reads through MiXCR, listing each CDR3 protein once. This table has 1.5 million to 2 million distinct CDR3 sequences, about 32% appearing once. The sample holds a few counts of this clonotype. No antigen is known for it. This chain uses TRBV19 with TRBJ2-1, with a weak D call TRBD1 (7 bases). The sequencing sample was made of blood. This sequence originates from a woman younger than 45 in good health. CDR3 sequence: CASSIDWQGGYNEQFF. The CDR3 DNA reads TGTGCCAGTAGTATAGATTGGCAGGGGGGCTACAATGAGCAGTTCTTC.